The 16 T cell receptor beta chains below all came from one sample that was sequenced in a study of Ad26.COV2.S vaccination and SARS-CoV-2 variants. Treatment given: around 19 received Ad26.COV2.S at low or high dose, single or two shots; 5 received placebo; per-sample allocation not given. Specimens were obtained on day 63 following the first vaccine or placebo injection. Data came from immunoSEQ multiplex PCR; TCRdb stores just in-frame clones and leaves some out. The sample consists of a few hundred thousand clones, around 82% of them appearing once. Source: peripheral blood, taken in a trial of Ad26.COV2.S vaccine versus placebo. These receptors were collected from a person aged 18-60 years who received the Ad26.COV2.S COVID-19 vaccine or a placebo.

The rearrangement links TRBV10-1 to TRBJ2-1, with D tentatively TRBD2 (7 bases). The V end lost 4 bases, the J end lost 4 bases, and 14 bases lay between the germline ends. Germline V gene sequence: CDR1 WNHNN, CDR2 SYGVQD (reference sequence). The CDR3 totals 15 residues. This CDR3 is CASSADGGPYNEQFF. CDR3 nucleotides: TGCGCCAGCAGTGCCGACGGGGGGCCGTACAATGAGCAGTTCTTC.

The rearrangement links TRBV27 to TRBJ1-6; TRBD1 aligns across 11 bases. CDR3 length equals 18 residues. Per germline, CDR1 MNHEY and CDR2 SMNVEV (reference sequence). V gave up 3 bases and J gave up 0 bases; unmatched junction bases: 4. Written as DNA, the CDR3 is TGTGCCAGCAGTTTCCGGGGACAGGGGGTCTCCTATAATTCACCCCTCCACTTT. It codes for CASSFRGQGVSYNSPLHF.

Only a few counts were recorded for this clone. The chain combines TRBV19 with TRBJ1-6; D might be TRBD1 (6 bases). Between the trimmed V and J ends, which lost 4 bases and 14 bases, there was a span of 21 bases. This CDR3 is built from 15 residues. Germline V gene lookup returns CDR1 LNHDA and CDR2 SQIVND (reference sequence). CDR3 sequence: CASSRTTGVYSALHF. CDR3 in DNA: TGTGCCAGTAGTAGGACGACAGGCGTCTATTCGGCCCTCCACTTT.

This clone showed up just a few times. The gene calls are TRBV7-3 and TRBJ2-7, with 13 bases identical to TRBD2. The V gene's germline CDR1 is SGHTA and CDR2 FQGTGA. The junction had 2 bases not matched to a gene; V was cut back by 0 bases and J by 3 bases. This CDR3 comprises 16 residues. The CDR3 here is CASSLTGLAGFYEQYF. In DNA, the CDR3 is TGTGCCAGCAGCTTAACGGGACTAGCGGGATTCTACGAGCAGTACTTC. The full variable domain, rest sourced from reference TRBV7-3 and TRBJ2-7, is GAGVSQTPSNKVTEKGKYVELRCDPISGHTALYWYRQSLGQGPEFLIYFQGTGAADDSGLPNDRFFAVRPEGSVSTLKIQRTERGDSAVYLCASSLTGLAGFYEQYFGPGTRLTVT.

The rearrangement uses TRBV6-6 and TRBJ2-7; 8 bases are shared with TRBD1. This CDR3 region has 14 residues. V dropped 5 bases and J dropped 2; count of bases not matched to a gene: 5. The germline CDR1 and CDR2 sequences are MNHNY and SVGAGI (reference sequence). Here the CDR3 reads CASSTRQGPYEQYF. The CDR3 DNA reads TGTGCCAGCAGTACGAGACAGGGGCCCTACGAGCAGTACTTC.

The V gene is TRBV6-1, the J gene TRBJ2-1; tentatively, D is TRBD1 (5 bases). The CDR3 runs 14 residues. The germline V and J ends were trimmed by 3 bases and 4 bases, with 10 bases remaining between them. The V gene's germline CDR1 is MNHNS and CDR2 SASEGT. CDR3 residues: CASSETVGYNEQFF. DNA for the CDR3: TGTGCCAGCAGTGAGACAGTGGGATACAATGAGCAGTTCTTC.

The chain recombines TRBV11-2 with TRBJ2-5; D is unclear. V was clipped by 5 bases and J by 7 bases, with 17 bases between them. Per the germline V gene, CDR1 is SGHAT and CDR2 is FQNNGV. The CDR3 contains 14 residues. This CDR3 is CASSLQRTGRTQYF. CDR3 bases: TGTGCCAGCAGCCTACAGAGGACCGGAAGGACCCAGTACTTC.

This chain links TRBV7-3 with TRBJ2-3, with 11 bases aligning to TRBD2. Trimming cost V 4 bases and J 5 bases; bases outside gene matches: 5. This CDR3 has 15 residues. The germline V gene has CDR1 SGHTA and CDR2 FQGTGA. CDR3: CASSSTSGNLDTQYF. The CDR3 DNA reads as TGTGCCAGCAGCTCGACTAGCGGGAATTTAGATACGCAGTATTTT.

The chain has TRBV13 and TRBJ2-1, with D possibly TRBD1 on 6 matching bases. The V gene lost 8 bases and the J gene lost 2 bases, with 28 bases spanning the gap. From germline, CDR1 is PRHDT and CDR2 FYEKMQ (reference sequence). The CDR3 spans 19 residues. The CDR3 sequence: CASEGVGTHEGSTYNEQFF. The CDR3 DNA is TGTGCCAGCGAGGGGGTGGGGACCCATGAAGGTAGCACCTACAATGAGCAGTTCTTC.

CDR3 in amino acids: CAIRFSEDYGYTF. The CDR3 DNA is TGTGCCATCCGTTTTTCGGAAGACTATGGCTACACCTTC. The genes are TRBV10-3 and TRBJ1-2; D gene uncertain. Germline V gives CDR1 ENHRY, CDR2 SYGVKD. Deletions cut 8 bases from V and 3 bases from J, with 13 bases between. CDR3 length: 13 amino acids.

The V call is TRBV5-1, the J call TRBJ1-2; no definite D call. CDR1 is SGHRS and CDR2 is YFSETQ in the germline V gene. The CDR3 has 14 amino acids. V was trimmed by 0 bases and J by 3 bases, leaving 9 bases between them. For the CDR3, the DNA is TGCGCCAGCAGCTTGGGAGCAGCCTACTATGGCTACACCTTC. Translation gives CASSLGAAYYGYTF.

This clone occurred a few times. The DNA for the CDR3 is TGTGCCAGCAGCGCTCCGGGACAGGGATTCAACTATGGCTACACCTTC. Encoded protein: CASSAPGQGFNYGYTF. V and J are TRBV6-6 and TRBJ1-2, with TRBD1 identical over 9 bases. Losses at the gene ends were 6 bases for V and 2 bases for J; bases not matched to a gene: 10. The germline CDR1 and CDR2 sequences are MNHNY and SVGAGI (reference sequence). The CDR3 is made up of 16 amino acids.

This chain links TRBV10-3 with TRBJ1-1; TRBD1 is a possible D gene (6 bases). V was cut by 10 bases and J by 4 bases, with 19 bases left in between. This CDR3 contains 14 residues. Per the germline V gene, CDR1 is ENHRY and CDR2 is SYGVKD. This chain's CDR3 is CATSKLGGTTEAFF. The CDR3 bases are TGTGCCACCTCGAAACTAGGGGGGACCACTGAAGCTTTCTTT.

The rearrangement joins TRBV5-5 to TRBJ2-7; TRBD1 aligns across 10 bases. The V segment lost 4 bases and the J segment 4 bases; nucleotides outside the gene matches: 5. The CDR3 is made up of 14 amino acids. Germline V gene lookup returns CDR1 SGHKS and CDR2 YYEKEE (reference sequence). In DNA form, the CDR3 reads TGTGCCAGCAGCCCCTGGGACAGGGGTTACGAGCAGTACTTC. Translated: CASSPWDRGYEQYF.

The genes are TRBV7-5 and TRBJ2-7; the table's D call, TRBD1, has no DNA check behind it. TRBV7-5 is a pseudogene locus. This CDR3 contains 13 residues. The DNA of the CDR3 is TGTGCCAGACCCTACCGACAGGGACACGAGCAGTACTTC. Encoded protein: CARPYRQGHEQYF.

This chain connects TRBV12-5 to TRBJ1-1; D ambiguous. The V end was cut by 3 bases, the J end by 4 bases, with 6 bases between. The CDR3 is 12 amino acids. The germline CDR1 and CDR2 sequences are LGHNT and FRNRAP. The CDR3 sequence: CASGLRVTEAFF. Written as DNA, the CDR3 is TGTGCTAGTGGTTTAAGGGTCACTGAAGCTTTCTTT. Based on the CDR3 plus reference TRBV12-5 and TRBJ1-1, the full variable domain is DARVTQTPRHKVTEMGQEVTMRCQPILGHNTVFWYRQTMMQGLELLAYFRNRAPLDDSGMPKDRFSAEMPDATLATLKIQPSEPRDSAVYFCASGLRVTEAFFGQGTRLTVV.